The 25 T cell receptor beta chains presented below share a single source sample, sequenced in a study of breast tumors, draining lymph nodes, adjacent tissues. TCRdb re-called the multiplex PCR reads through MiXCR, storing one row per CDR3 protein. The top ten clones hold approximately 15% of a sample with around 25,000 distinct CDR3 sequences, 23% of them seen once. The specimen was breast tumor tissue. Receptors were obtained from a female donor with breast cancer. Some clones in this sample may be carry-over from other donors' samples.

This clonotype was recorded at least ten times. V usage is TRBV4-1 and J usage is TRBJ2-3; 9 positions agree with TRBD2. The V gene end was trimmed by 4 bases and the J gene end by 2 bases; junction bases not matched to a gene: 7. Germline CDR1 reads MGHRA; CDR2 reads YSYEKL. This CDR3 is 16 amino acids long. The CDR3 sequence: CASSRHSSGATDTQYF. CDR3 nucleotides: TGCGCCAGCAGCCGACACTCTAGCGGGGCCACAGATACGCAGTATTTT.

Here the CDR3 reads CASSLFGGLAGKYNEQFF. The CDR3 DNA follows: TGTGCCAGCAGCTTATTCGGCGGGCTAGCGGGAAAGTACAATGAGCAGTTCTTC. This chain joins TRBV7-9 and TRBJ2-1, with 9 bases that match TRBD2. This CDR3 has 18 amino acids. Germline V gene sequence: CDR1 SEHNR, CDR2 FQNEAQ (reference sequence). After removal of 2 bases from V and 4 bases from J, the junction contained 12 bases not matched to a gene. The whole variable domain, filled in from reference TRBV7-9 and TRBJ2-1, reads DTGVSQNPRHKITKRGQNVTFRCDPISEHNRLYWYRQTLGQGPEFLTYFQNEAQLEKSRLLSDRFSAERPKGSFSTLEIQRTEQGDSAMYLCASSLFGGLAGKYNEQFFGPGTRLTVL.

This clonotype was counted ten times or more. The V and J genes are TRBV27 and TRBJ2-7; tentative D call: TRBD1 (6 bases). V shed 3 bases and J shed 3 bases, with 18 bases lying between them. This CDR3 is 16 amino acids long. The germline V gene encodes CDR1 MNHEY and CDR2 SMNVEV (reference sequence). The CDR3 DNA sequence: TGTGCCAGCAGTTTGTCCCCCAGGGGCAGGGTCTACGAGCAGTACTTC. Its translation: CASSLSPRGRVYEQYF.

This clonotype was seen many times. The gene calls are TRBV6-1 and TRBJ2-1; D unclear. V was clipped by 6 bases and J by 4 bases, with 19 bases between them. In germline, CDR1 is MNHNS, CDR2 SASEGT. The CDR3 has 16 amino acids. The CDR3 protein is CASRARKTTRYNEQFF. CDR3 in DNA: TGTGCCAGCAGGGCCCGCAAGACGACCCGATACAATGAGCAGTTCTTC.

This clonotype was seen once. The CDR3 coding sequence is TGTGCCAGCAGCGGGCGATCGGGCACCGGGGAGCTGTTTTTT. Amino acids: CASSGRSGTGELFF. The V call is TRBV2, the J call TRBJ2-2; no reliable D call. The CDR3 is made up of 14 amino acids. Trimming removed 6 bases from V and 4 bases from J, with 12 bases in between. The germline V gene encodes CDR1 SNHLY and CDR2 FYNNEI. Using reference TRBV2 and TRBJ2-2 for the parts outside the CDR3, the full variable domain is EPEVTQTPSHQVTQMGQEVILRCVPISNHLYFYWYRQILGQKVEFLVSFYNNEISEKSEIFDDQFSVERPDGSNFTLKIRSTKLEDSAMYFCASSGRSGTGELFFGEGSRLTVL.

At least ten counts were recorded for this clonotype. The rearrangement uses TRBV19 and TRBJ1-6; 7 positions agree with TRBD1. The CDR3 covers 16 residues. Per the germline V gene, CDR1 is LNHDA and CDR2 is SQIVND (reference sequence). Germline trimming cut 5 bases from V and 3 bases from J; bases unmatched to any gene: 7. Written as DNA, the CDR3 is TGTGCCAGTAGTGAAGCCCGGGACAGCTATAATTCACCCCTCCACTTT. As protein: CASSEARDSYNSPLHF.

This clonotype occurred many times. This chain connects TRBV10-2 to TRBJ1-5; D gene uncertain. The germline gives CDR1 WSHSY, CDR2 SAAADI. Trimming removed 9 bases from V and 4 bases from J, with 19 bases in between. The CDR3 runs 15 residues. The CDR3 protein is CASSWTASLNQPQHF. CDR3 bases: TGCGCCAGTTCCTGGACGGCCTCCTTAAATCAGCCCCAGCATTTT.

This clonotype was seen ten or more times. Here the CDR3 reads CSGGRVNTEAFF. For the CDR3, the DNA is TGCAGCGGTGGCAGGGTGAACACTGAAGCTTTCTTT. This sequence joins TRBV29-1 and TRBJ1-1; a possible D gene is TRBD1 (5 bases). From germline, CDR1 is SQVTM and CDR2 ANQGSEA. The CDR3 totals 12 residues. V lost 7 bases and J 0 bases, leaving 9 bases between the germline ends.

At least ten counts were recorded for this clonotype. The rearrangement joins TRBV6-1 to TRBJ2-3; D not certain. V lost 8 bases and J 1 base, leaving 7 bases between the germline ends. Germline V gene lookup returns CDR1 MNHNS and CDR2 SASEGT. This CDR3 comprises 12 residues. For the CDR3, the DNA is TGTGCCAGCGGGCAGGGCACAGATACGCAGTATTTT. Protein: CASGQGTDTQYF.

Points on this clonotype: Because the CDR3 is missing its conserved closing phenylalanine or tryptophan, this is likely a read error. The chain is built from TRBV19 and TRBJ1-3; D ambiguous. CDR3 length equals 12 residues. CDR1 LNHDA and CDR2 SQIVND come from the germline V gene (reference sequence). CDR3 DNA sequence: TGTGCCGGTAGCTCAGTTGGAAACACCATATATTTA. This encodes CAGSSVGNTIYL.

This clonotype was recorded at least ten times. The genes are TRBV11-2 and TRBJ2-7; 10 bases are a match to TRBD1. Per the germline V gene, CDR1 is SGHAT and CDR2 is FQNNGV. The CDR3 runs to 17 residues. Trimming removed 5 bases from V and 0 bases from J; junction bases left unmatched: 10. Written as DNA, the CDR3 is TGTGCCAGCAGCCACATTTCAGGACAGGGGGACTCCTACGAGCAGTACTTC. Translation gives CASSHISGQGDSYEQYF.

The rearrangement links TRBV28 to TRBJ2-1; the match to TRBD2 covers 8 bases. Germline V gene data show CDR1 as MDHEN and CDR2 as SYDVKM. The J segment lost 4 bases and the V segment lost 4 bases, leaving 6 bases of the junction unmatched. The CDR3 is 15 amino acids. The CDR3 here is CASSCPSGFYNEQFF. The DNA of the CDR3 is TGTGCCAGCAGTTGCCCTAGCGGGTTTTACAATGAGCAGTTCTTC. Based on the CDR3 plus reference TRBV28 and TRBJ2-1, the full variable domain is DVKVTQSSRYLVKRTGEKVFLECVQDMDHENMFWYRQDPGLGLRLIYFSYDVKMKEKGDIPEGYSVSREKKERFSLILESASTNQTSMYLCASSCPSGFYNEQFFGPGTRLTVL.

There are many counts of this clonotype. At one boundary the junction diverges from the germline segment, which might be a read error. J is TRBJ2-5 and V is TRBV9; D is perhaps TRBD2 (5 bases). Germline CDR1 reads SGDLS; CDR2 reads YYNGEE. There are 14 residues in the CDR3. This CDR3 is CASGGLSAQEPQYF. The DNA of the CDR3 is TGTGCCAGCGGCGGTCTTAGCGCCCAAGAGCCCCAGTACTTC.

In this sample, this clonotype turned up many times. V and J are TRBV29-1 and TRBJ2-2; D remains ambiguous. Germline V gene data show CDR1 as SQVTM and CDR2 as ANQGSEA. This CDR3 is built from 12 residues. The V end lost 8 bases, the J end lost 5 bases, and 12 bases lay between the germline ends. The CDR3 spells CSCAALTGELFF. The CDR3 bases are TGCAGCTGCGCGGCTTTAACCGGGGAGCTGTTTTTT.

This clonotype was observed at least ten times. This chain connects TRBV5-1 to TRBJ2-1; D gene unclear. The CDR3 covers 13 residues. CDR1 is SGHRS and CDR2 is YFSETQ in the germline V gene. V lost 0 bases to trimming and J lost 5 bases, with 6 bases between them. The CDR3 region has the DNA TGCGCCAGCAGCTTGGGGCTTAACAATGAGCAGTTCTTC. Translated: CASSLGLNNEQFF.

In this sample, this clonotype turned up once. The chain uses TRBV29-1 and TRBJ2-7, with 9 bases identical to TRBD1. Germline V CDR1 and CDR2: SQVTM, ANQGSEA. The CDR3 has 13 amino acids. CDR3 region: CSVRTGEGCEQYF. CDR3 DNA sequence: TGCAGTGTTAGGACAGGGGAAGGGTGCGAGCAGTACTTC.

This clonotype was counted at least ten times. The DNA for the CDR3 is TGCGGGGGCGGACTAGCAAACGAGCAGTACTTC. Amino acids: CGGGLANEQYF. V gene TRBV20-1 combines with J gene TRBJ2-7; 8 positions match TRBD2. The CDR3 consists of 11 residues. CDR1 and CDR2 from the germline V gene are DFQATT and SNEGSKA (reference sequence).

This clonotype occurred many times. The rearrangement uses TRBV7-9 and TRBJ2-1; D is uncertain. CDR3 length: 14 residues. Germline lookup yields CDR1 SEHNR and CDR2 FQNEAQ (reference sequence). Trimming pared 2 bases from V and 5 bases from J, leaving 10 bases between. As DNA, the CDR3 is TGTGCCAGCAGCTTAACCAGCGACCACAATGAGCAGTTCTTC. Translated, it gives CASSLTSDHNEQFF.

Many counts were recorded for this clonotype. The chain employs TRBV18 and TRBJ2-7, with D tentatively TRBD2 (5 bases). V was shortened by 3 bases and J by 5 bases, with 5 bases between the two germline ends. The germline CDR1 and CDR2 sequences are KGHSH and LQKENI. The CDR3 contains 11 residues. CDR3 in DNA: TGTGCCAGCTCACCGGAGGACGAGCAGTACTTC. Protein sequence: CASSPEDEQYF.

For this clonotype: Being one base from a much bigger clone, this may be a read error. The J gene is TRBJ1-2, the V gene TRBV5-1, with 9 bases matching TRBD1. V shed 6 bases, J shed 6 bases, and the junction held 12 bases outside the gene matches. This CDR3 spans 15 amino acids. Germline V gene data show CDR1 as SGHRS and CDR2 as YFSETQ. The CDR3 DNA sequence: TGCGCCAGCACCCCGGGACAGGGTGCGATAGATGGCTACACCTTC. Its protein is CASTPGQGAIDGYTF.

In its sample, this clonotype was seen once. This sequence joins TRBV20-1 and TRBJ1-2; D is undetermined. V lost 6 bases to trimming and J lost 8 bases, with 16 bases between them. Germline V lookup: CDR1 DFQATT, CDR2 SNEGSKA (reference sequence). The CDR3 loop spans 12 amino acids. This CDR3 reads CSAQTAERGYTF. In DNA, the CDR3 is TGCAGTGCCCAAACGGCGGAGCGCGGCTACACCTTC.

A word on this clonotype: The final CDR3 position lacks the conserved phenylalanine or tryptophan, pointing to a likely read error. Written as DNA, the CDR3 is TGCGCCAGCATGGGACCGTTGTCAAGCGGGGAGCTGTTTCTC. Amino acid sequence: CASMGPLSSGELFL. The chain has TRBV5-1 and TRBJ2-2, with D perhaps being TRBD1 or TRBD2 (5 bases each). The CDR3 runs 14 residues. Per germline, CDR1 SGHRS and CDR2 YFSETQ. Trimming took off 6 bases at V and 7 bases at J, with 16 bases between the two ends.

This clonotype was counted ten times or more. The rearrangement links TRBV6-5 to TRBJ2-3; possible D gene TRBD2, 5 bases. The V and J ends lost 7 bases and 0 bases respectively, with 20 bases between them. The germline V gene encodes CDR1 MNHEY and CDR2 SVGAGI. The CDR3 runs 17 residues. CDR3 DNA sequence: TGTGCCAGCAAAAAACACACTTCAGCGGCTAGCACAGATACGCAGTATTTT. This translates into CASKKHTSAASTDTQYF.

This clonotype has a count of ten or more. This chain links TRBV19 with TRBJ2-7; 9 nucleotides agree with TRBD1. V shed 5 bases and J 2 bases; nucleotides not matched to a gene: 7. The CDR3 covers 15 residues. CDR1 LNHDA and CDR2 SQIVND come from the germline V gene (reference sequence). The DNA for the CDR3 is TGTGCCAGTAGTCCCGGACAGGGGAGGACCTACGAGCAGTACTTC. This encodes CASSPGQGRTYEQYF.

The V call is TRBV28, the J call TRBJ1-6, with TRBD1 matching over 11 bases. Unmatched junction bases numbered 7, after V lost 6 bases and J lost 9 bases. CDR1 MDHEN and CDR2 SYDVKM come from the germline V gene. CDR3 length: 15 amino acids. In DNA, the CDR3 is TGTGCCAGCAGGCCGGGACAGGGGGGATTTTCACCCCTCCACTTT. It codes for CASRPGQGGFSPLHF.